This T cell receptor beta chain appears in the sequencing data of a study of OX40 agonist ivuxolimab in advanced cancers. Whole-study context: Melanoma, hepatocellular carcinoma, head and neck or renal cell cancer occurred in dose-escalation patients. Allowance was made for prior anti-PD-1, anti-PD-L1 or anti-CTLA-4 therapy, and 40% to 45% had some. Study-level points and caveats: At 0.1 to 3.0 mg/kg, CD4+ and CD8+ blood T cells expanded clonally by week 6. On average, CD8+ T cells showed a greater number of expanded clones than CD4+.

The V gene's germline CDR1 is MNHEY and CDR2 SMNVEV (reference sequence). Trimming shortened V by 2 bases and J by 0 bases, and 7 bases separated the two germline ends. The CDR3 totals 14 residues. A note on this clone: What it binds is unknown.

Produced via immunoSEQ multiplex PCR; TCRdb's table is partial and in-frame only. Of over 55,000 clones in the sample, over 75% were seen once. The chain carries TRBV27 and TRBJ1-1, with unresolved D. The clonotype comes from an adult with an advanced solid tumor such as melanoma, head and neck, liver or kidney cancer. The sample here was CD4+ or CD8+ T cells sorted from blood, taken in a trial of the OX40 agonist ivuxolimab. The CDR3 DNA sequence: TGTGCCAGCAGTTTAGACTTGATGAACACTGAAGCTTTCTTT. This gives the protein CASSLDLMNTEAFF.